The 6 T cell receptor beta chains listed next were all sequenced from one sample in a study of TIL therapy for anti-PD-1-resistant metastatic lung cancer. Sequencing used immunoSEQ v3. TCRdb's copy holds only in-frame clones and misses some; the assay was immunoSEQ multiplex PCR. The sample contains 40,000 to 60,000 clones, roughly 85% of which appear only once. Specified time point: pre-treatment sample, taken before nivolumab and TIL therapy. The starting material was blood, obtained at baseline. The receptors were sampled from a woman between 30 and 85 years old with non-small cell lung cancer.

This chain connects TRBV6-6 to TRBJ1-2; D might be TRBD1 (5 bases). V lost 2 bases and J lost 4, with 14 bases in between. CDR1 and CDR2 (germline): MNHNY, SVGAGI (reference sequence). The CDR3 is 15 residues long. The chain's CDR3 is CASSYGQGYGYGYTF. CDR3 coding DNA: TGTGCCAGCAGTTACGGCCAGGGTTACGGCTATGGCTACACCTTC.

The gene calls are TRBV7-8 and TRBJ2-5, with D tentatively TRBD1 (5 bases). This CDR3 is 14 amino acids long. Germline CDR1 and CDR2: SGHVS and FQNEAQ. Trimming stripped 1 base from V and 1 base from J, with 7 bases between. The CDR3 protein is CASSLDRTQETQYF. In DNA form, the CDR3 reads TGTGCCAGCAGCTTAGACAGGACCCAAGAGACCCAGTACTTC.

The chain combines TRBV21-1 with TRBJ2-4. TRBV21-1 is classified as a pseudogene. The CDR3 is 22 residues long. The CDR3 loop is CASSKIRPVEGTRDLAKNIQYF. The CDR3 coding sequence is TGTGCCAGCAGCAAAATTCGACCGGTCGAGGGGACACGGGACTTAGCCAAAAACATTCAGTACTTC.

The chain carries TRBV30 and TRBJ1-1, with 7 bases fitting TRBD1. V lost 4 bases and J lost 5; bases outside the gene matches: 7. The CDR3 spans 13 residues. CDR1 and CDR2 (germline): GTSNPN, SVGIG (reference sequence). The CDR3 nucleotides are TGTGCCTGGACGGTGGGACAGTGGACTGAAGCTTTCTTT. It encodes CAWTVGQWTEAFF.

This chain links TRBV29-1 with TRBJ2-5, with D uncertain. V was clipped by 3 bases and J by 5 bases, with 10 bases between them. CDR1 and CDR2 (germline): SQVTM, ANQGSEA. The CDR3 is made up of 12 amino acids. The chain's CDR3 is CSVDPAGETQYF. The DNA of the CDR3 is TGCAGCGTTGACCCAGCCGGGGAGACCCAGTACTTC.

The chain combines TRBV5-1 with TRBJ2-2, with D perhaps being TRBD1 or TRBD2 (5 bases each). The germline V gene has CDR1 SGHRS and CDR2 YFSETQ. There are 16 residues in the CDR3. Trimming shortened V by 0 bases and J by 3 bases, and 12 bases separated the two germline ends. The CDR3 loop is CASSLGGTEDTGELFF. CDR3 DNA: TGCGCCAGCAGCTTGGGGGGGACGGAAGACACCGGGGAGCTGTTTTTT.